The 13 T cell receptor beta chains given below trace back to one sample, sequenced in a study of blood T cell repertoires in COVID-19. Sequencing was performed with immunoSEQ multiplex PCR; in TCRdb, only in-frame clones are kept and a portion is missing. The sample consists of around 170,000 clones, 84% of them appearing once. The sequencing input was peripheral blood. The receptor source for this set is a man between 18 and 35 years old with active or convalescent COVID-19.

The gene calls are TRBV28 and TRBJ1-3; no definite D call. Per the germline V gene, CDR1 is MDHEN and CDR2 is SYDVKM. CDR3 length: 14 residues. V was cut by 5 bases and J by 1 base, with 9 bases left in between. The CDR3 bases are TGTGCCAGCAGTCTAGAGGCGTCTGGAAACACCATATATTTT. This codes for CASSLEASGNTIYF.

This chain connects TRBV6-5 to TRBJ1-6; TRBD1 might be the D (5 bases). Germline lookup yields CDR1 MNHEY and CDR2 SVGAGI. CDR3 length: 15 amino acids. The germline V and J ends were trimmed by 2 bases and 8 bases, with 13 bases remaining between them. CDR3 sequence (DNA): TGTGCCAGCAGTTACGGGGGGTTCAGGGATTCACCCCTCCACTTT. Protein: CASSYGGFRDSPLHF.

This clone was seen only once. The chain carries TRBV7-6 and TRBJ2-1; TRBD1 matches 8 bases. V lost 5 bases to trimming and J lost 4 bases; unmatched junction nucleotides: 7. Per the germline V gene, CDR1 is SGHVS and CDR2 is FNYEAQ. The CDR3 has 15 residues. DNA for the CDR3: TGTGCCAGCAGCCTTCGGACAGGGCCTTACAATGAGCAGTTCTTC. Its translation: CASSLRTGPYNEQFF.

CDR3 loop: CASSQRGLAGFKERGEQFF. The CDR3 DNA is TGCGCCAGCAGCCAGAGAGGACTAGCGGGGTTTAAGGAAAGAGGTGAGCAGTTCTTC. The chain uses TRBV4-1 and TRBJ2-1; 12 bases agree with TRBD2. Germline CDR1 and CDR2: MGHRA and YSYEKL. Trimming at V came to 3 bases and at J to 9 bases, leaving 18 bases not matched to a gene. The CDR3 runs 19 residues.

V and J are TRBV2 and TRBJ2-2; 11 bases fit TRBD2. Germline assignment: CDR1 SNHLY and CDR2 FYNNEI. CDR3 length: 16 amino acids. V was pared by 6 bases and J by 6 bases, with 9 bases of the junction left unmatched. The chain's CDR3 is CASRDLAGGVSGELFF. The CDR3 DNA sequence: TGTGCCAGCAGAGATCTAGCGGGAGGAGTATCCGGGGAGCTGTTTTTT.

The V and J genes are TRBV10-3 and TRBJ1-2, with unresolved D. The germline V and J ends were trimmed by 0 bases and 1 base, with 6 bases remaining between them. The CDR3 runs to 14 residues. Germline CDR1 is ENHRY and CDR2 is SYGVKD. DNA of the CDR3: TGTGCCATCAGTGAGTCGGGCGTTAACTATGGCTACACCTTC. Translating it yields CAISESGVNYGYTF.

The rearrangement uses TRBV6-5 and TRBJ2-7, with 10 bases aligning to TRBD2. Trimming at V came to 6 bases and at J to 7 bases, leaving 12 bases not matched to a gene. Germline-derived CDR1 and CDR2 are MNHEY and SVGAGI. CDR3 size: 15 residues. In DNA form, the CDR3 reads TGTGCCAGCAGATTAATAGCGGGAGGAGCCCCGGAGCAGTACTTC. The encoded protein is CASRLIAGGAPEQYF.

The chain links TRBV7-8 to TRBJ1-1, with unresolved D. With 11 bases removed from V and 0 bases from J, the gap between germline ends came to 16 bases. The CDR3 is 14 residues long. Germline CDR1 is SGHVS and CDR2 is FQNEAQ. This chain's CDR3 is CAVGRRNMNTEAFF. In DNA, the CDR3 is TGTGCCGTAGGGAGGAGGAATATGAACACTGAAGCTTTCTTT.

This clone came up a few times. The V gene is TRBV5-5, the J gene TRBJ1-2, with D maybe TRBD1 (6 bases). The CDR3 runs 15 residues. Between the trimmed V and J ends, which lost 0 bases and 10 bases, there was a span of 19 bases. Germline CDR1 is SGHKS and CDR2 is YYEKEE (reference sequence). CDR3 DNA sequence: TGTGCCAGCAGCTTGGCGGGGGGCACAGGGAAGGTCTACACCTTC. This codes for CASSLAGGTGKVYTF.

The rearrangement joins TRBV5-1 to TRBJ2-3; 15 bases line up with TRBD2. With 4 bases clipped from V and 8 bases from J, the junction kept 8 bases outside the gene matches. Germline CDR1 SGHRS, CDR2 YFSETQ. The CDR3 runs to 16 residues. The CDR3 loop is CASSPPGLAGGGTQYF. The CDR3 nucleotides read TGCGCCAGCAGCCCCCCGGGACTAGCGGGGGGAGGTACGCAGTATTTT.

The genes are TRBV18 and TRBJ2-2; tentative D call: TRBD1 (6 bases). V shed 4 bases and J shed 0 bases, with 12 bases lying between them. The CDR3 totals 16 residues. CDR1 is KGHSH and CDR2 is LQKENI in the germline V gene. CDR3 sequence reads: CASSHGQNTNTGELFF. The CDR3, as DNA: TGTGCCAGCTCACACGGACAGAACACGAACACCGGGGAGCTGTTTTTT. The whole variable domain, remainder taken from reference TRBV18 and TRBJ2-2, is NAGVMQNPRHLVRRRGQEARLRCSPMKGHSHVYWYRQLPEEGLKFMVYLQKENIIDESGMPKERFSAEFPKEGPSILRIQQVVRGDSAAYFCASSHGQNTNTGELFFGEGSRLTVL.

Only a few counts were recorded for this clone. The gene calls are TRBV7-2 and TRBJ1-4; weak D call: TRBD1 (6 bases). Trimming took off 5 bases at V and 7 bases at J, with 14 bases between the two ends. The CDR3 spans 14 residues. Germline V CDR1 and CDR2: SGHTA, FQGNSA. The CDR3 sequence: CASSPGQWGEKLFF. The CDR3 DNA follows: TGTGCCAGCAGCCCAGGACAGTGGGGTGAAAAACTGTTTTTT.

The chain uses TRBV27 and TRBJ2-3, with 12 bases matching TRBD2. J gave up 5 bases and V 2 bases, and 5 bases lay outside the gene matches. The CDR3 is made up of 16 amino acids. The germline V gene encodes CDR1 MNHEY and CDR2 SMNVEV (reference sequence). CDR3 loop: CASSLPSGGAGDTQYF. The CDR3 DNA is TGTGCCAGCAGTTTACCTAGCGGGGGGGCCGGAGATACGCAGTATTTT.